The source of this TCR beta chain is a study of blood T cell repertoires in COVID-19. Across the study: Italy, Spain and the United States were the sources of the convalescent and acute COVID-19 samples. PBMCs, B-cell-depleted T cells, or T cells provided the cDNA or gDNA that made up the material.

As for this clone: One end of the junction is discordant with germline, which a read error may explain.

Germline values: CDR1 MNHEY, CDR2 SMNVEV (reference sequence). The CDR3 totals 15 residues. The table came from immunoSEQ multiplex PCR; TCRdb's copy has only in-frame clones and leaves some out. The sample includes over 120,000 clones, around 80% seen only once; the top ten take just under 2%. Sequenced material: peripheral blood. The TCR comes from a woman aged 60-75 years with acute or convalescent COVID-19. The genes are TRBV27 and TRBJ1-5; 9 bases are a match to TRBD1. DNA of the CDR3: TGTGCCACCAGTCCGGGACAGGGCCTTAATCAGCCCCAGCATTTT. This gives the protein CATSPGQGLNQPQHF.